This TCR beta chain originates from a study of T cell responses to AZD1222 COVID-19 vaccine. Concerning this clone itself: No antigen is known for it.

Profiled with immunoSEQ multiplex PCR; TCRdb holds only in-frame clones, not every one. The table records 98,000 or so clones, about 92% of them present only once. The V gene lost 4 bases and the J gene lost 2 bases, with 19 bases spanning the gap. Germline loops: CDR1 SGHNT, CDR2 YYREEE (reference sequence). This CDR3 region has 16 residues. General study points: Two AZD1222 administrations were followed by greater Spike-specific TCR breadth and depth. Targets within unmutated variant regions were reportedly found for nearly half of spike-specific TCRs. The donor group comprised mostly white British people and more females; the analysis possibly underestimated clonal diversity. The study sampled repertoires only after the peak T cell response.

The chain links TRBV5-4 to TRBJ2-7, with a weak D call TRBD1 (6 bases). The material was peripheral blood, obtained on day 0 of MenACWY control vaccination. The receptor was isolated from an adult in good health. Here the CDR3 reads CASSHELQGTTYEQYF. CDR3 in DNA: TGTGCCAGCAGCCACGAACTACAGGGCACCACCTACGAGCAGTACTTC.